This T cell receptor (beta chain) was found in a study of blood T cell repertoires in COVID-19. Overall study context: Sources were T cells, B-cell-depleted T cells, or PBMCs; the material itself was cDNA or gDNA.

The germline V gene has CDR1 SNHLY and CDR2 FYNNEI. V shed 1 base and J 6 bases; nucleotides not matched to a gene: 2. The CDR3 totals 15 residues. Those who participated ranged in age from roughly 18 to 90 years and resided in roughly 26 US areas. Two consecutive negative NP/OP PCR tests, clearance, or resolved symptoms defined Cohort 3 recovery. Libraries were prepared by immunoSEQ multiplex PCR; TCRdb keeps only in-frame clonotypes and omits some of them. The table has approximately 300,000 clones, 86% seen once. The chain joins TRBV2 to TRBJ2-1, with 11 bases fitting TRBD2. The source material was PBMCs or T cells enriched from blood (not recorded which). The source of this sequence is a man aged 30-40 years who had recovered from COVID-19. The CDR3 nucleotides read TGTGCCAGCAGTGAAGACCTAGCGGGAGGCAATGAGCAGTTCTTC. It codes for CASSEDLAGGNEQFF.